This section outlines one T cell receptor beta chain sequence together with its context. This may arise from a read error, as a much more abundant clone is one base away. The data are from a study of early T cells in non-severe SARS-CoV-2 infection. In TCRdb, the 5' RACE reads were re-called with MiXCR into one record per CDR3 protein. Of over 30,000 distinct CDR3 sequences listed, around 4.6% are singletons. CDR3 length equals 14 residues. Germline V gene lookup returns CDR1 LNHDA and CDR2 SQIVND (reference sequence). What was sequenced was whole blood. This receptor was identified in an adult who was a healthcare worker with PCR-confirmed SARS-CoV-2 infection or an uninfected control (not recorded which). The chain links TRBV19 to TRBJ2-6, with 7 nucleotides matching TRBD1. CDR3 amino acids: CVSNRGTGANVLTF. CDR3 DNA: TGTGTCAGCAACAGGGGCACTGGGGCCAACGTCCTGACTTTC.